The 18 T cell receptor beta chains reported below all come from one sample, sequenced in a study of blood T cells in healthy people across ages. The second PCR ran about 6 to 11 cycles with a sample-barcoded 5' primer and J-beta primers. From the 5' RACE reads, TCRdb called clonotypes with MiXCR, one entry per CDR3 protein. Found here are over a million distinct CDR3 sequences, 40% to 45% of them singletons; the top ten hold 15% to 20%. The material sequenced was blood. These receptors were obtained from a woman between 55 and 75 years old in good health.

The chain couples TRBV7-2 to TRBJ2-4; weak D call: TRBD2 (5 bases). The CDR3 length is 13 residues. With 1 base removed from V and 13 bases from J, the gap between germline ends came to 14 bases. Per germline, CDR1 SGHTA and CDR2 FQGNSA. The CDR3 is CASSLGPEREQYF. The CDR3 DNA follows: TGTGCCAGCAGCTTAGGCCCAGAAAGGGAGCAGTACTTC.

This clonotype appeared a few times. This rearrangement joins TRBV5-1 to TRBJ2-1; 14 bases fit TRBD2. V trimming: 3 bases; J trimming: 9 bases; junction bases outside the gene matches: 2. The CDR3 extends over 14 amino acids. Germline V gene data show CDR1 as SGHRS and CDR2 as YFSETQ. CDR3 in DNA: TGCGCCAGCAGCTCCGGACTAGCGGGAGGTGAGCAGTTCTTC. This codes for CASSSGLAGGEQFF. Drawing the rest from reference TRBV5-1 and TRBJ2-1, the complete variable domain is KAGVTQTPRYLIKTRGQQVTLSCSPISGHRSVSWYQQTPGQGLQFLFEYFSETQRNKGNFPGRFSGRQFSNSRSEMNVSTLELGDSALYLCASSSGLAGGEQFFGPGTRLTVL.

The chain is built from TRBV28 and TRBJ2-1; D uncertain. The CDR3 has 14 residues. V was trimmed by 3 bases and J by 0 bases, leaving 6 bases between them. Germline V lookup: CDR1 MDHEN, CDR2 SYDVKM. The CDR3 loop is CASSFQSSYNEQFF. The CDR3 region has the DNA TGTGCCAGCAGTTTTCAGAGCTCCTACAATGAGCAGTTCTTC.

The chain uses TRBV29-1 and TRBJ2-2; TRBD2 might be the D (6 bases). Per the germline V gene, CDR1 is SQVTM and CDR2 is ANQGSEA. Trimming removed 3 bases at V and 3 bases at J, with 11 bases between. CDR3 length: 14 residues. CDR3 nucleotide sequence: TGCAGCGTTGAGGTGGGCGGGGACACCGGGGAGCTGTTTTTT. This gives the protein CSVEVGGDTGELFF.

The CDR3, as DNA: TGTGCCAGCAGTTTATCGGCCGGGACAGGTCTTTACGAGCAGTACTTC. It translates to CASSLSAGTGLYEQYF. The chain couples TRBV27 to TRBJ2-7; 8 bases are a match to TRBD1. J gave up 4 bases and V 0 bases, and 8 bases lay outside the gene matches. Germline CDR1 is MNHEY and CDR2 is SMNVEV (reference sequence). The CDR3 spans 16 residues.

This clonotype came up many times. This rearrangement joins TRBV25-1 to TRBJ2-7; the D gene could be TRBD1 or TRBD2 (5 bases each). This CDR3 is built from 14 residues. CDR1 and CDR2 (germline): MGHDK, SYGVNS. The V and J ends lost 5 bases and 0 bases respectively, with 11 bases between them. CDR3 sequence (DNA): TGTGCCAGCAGTAACCCGGGACGCTCCTACGAGCAGTACTTC. Amino acids: CASSNPGRSYEQYF.

This clonotype was detected many times. The chain combines TRBV29-1 with TRBJ2-3, with 9 bases lining up with TRBD2. Per germline, CDR1 SQVTM and CDR2 ANQGSEA. CDR3 length: 15 amino acids. V lost 6 bases, J lost 6 bases, and 13 bases stayed unmatched. The CDR3: CSVLRGSGRVDTQYF. CDR3 sequence (DNA): TGCAGCGTCTTACGTGGTAGCGGGAGAGTTGATACGCAGTATTTT.

Remarks on this clonotype: The junction differs from germline at one of its ends, possibly a read error. This chain joins TRBV29-1 and TRBJ2-3; no definite D call. From germline, CDR1 is SQVTM and CDR2 ANQGSEA. This CDR3 is built from 12 residues. CDR3 residues: CSVGPSTDAQYF. The CDR3 DNA is TGCAGCGTGGGCCCCAGCACAGATGCGCAGTATTTT.

The table lists this clonotype with a count of one. The V gene is TRBV29-1, the J gene TRBJ2-7, with D perhaps TRBD1 (6 bases). There are 16 residues in the CDR3. V lost 5 bases to trimming and J lost 6 bases, with 26 bases between them. Germline V gene lookup returns CDR1 SQVTM and CDR2 ANQGSEA. The CDR3 sequence: CSVIPLEQAGASEQYF. CDR3 bases: TGCAGCGTTATCCCGCTAGAGCAGGCAGGGGCCTCCGAGCAGTACTTC.

This clonotype was counted between two and nine times. The chain employs TRBV11-1 and TRBJ2-7; no reliable D call. The length of the CDR3 is 14 residues. The V gene lost 2 bases and the J gene lost 2 bases, with 10 bases spanning the gap. Germline V CDR1 and CDR2: SGHAT, FQDESV (reference sequence). Here the CDR3 reads CASSLFSGTYEQYF. CDR3 DNA: TGTGCCAGCAGCTTATTCTCTGGGACCTACGAGCAGTACTTC.

This clonotype was found a few times. The chain uses TRBV7-2 and TRBJ2-1; 7 nucleotides align to TRBD2. The ends lost 5 bases at V and 3 bases at J; junction bases unmatched: 7. Germline CDR1 and CDR2: SGHTA and FQGNSA. The CDR3 is 15 residues long. CDR3 in DNA: TGTGCCAGCAGCCCTAGCGGAACCCGCTACAATGAGCAGTTCTTC. Its translation is CASSPSGTRYNEQFF.

This clonotype was counted between two and nine times. The gene calls are TRBV15 and TRBJ2-5, with TRBD2 identical over 7 bases. The J call may be faulty, since TRBJ2-7 better matches the DNA end. The germline V gene encodes CDR1 LNHNV and CDR2 YYDKDF (reference sequence). The CDR3 is 13 amino acids. In DNA, the CDR3 is TGTGCCACCTCAAGCCGGACTAGAAACGAGCAGTACTTC. As protein: CATSSRTRNEQYF.

This clonotype was observed a handful of times. Written as DNA, the CDR3 is TGTGCCAGCAGTTACTCGGTATCTGGGACTCCGAATCAGTTCTTC. It translates to CASSYSVSGTPNQFF. The chain couples TRBV6-2 or TRBV6-3 to TRBJ2-1; tentatively, D is TRBD2 (6 bases). This CDR3 is 15 amino acids long. CDR1 and CDR2 (germline): MNHEY, SVGEGT. Trimming shortened V by 0 bases and J by 13 bases, and 19 bases separated the two germline ends.

Here the CDR3 DNA reads TGCAGCGTTGGACAGGGGGGCGAGCAGTACTTC. As protein: CSVGQGGEQYF. The chain employs TRBV29-1 and TRBJ2-4; 9 nucleotides agree with TRBD1. Gene TRBJ2-7 matches the end of the DNA better, so the J call may be wrong. The CDR3 has 11 residues. Germline V lookup: CDR1 SQVTM, CDR2 ANQGSEA.

The rearrangement uses TRBV7-2 and TRBJ1-2; possibly TRBD1 for D (5 bases). Trimming stripped 6 bases from V and 8 bases from J, with 16 bases between. The CDR3 sequence is 13 residues long. Germline lookup yields CDR1 SGHTA and CDR2 FQGNSA. The chain's CDR3 is CASSQRRRDGYTF. CDR3 DNA sequence: TGTGCCAGCAGTCAAAGACGTCGGGACGGCTACACCTTC.

V and J are TRBV20-1 and TRBJ2-5; 10 bases line up with TRBD1. The CDR3 covers 19 residues. In germline, CDR1 is DFQATT, CDR2 SNEGSKA (reference sequence). Trimming cost V 4 bases and J 11 bases; bases outside gene matches: 28. The DNA for the CDR3 is TGCAGTGCTACCCCCCGGGACAGGGGATATGTTGATAGGTACAATGAGCAGTACTTC. Encoded protein: CSATPRDRGYVDRYNEQYF.

This clonotype was observed many times. The rearrangement joins TRBV9 to TRBJ2-3; D not certain. The CDR3 contains 14 residues. CDR1 is SGDLS and CDR2 is YYNGEE in the germline V gene. V shed 0 bases and J shed 0 bases, with 5 bases lying between them. The DNA for the CDR3 is TGTGCCAGCAGCGTAGCCGCTAGCACAGATACGCAGTATTTT. Translating it yields CASSVAASTDTQYF.

This chain joins TRBV28 and TRBJ2-4; TRBD2 aligns across 9 bases. V trimming: 6 bases; J trimming: 3 bases; junction bases outside the gene matches: 9. Germline CDR1 reads MDHEN; CDR2 reads SYDVKM. The CDR3 contains 16 residues. The CDR3 region is CASSLFSGSGKNIQYF. The CDR3 nucleotides are TGTGCCAGCAGCCTATTTAGCGGGAGTGGCAAAAACATTCAGTACTTC.